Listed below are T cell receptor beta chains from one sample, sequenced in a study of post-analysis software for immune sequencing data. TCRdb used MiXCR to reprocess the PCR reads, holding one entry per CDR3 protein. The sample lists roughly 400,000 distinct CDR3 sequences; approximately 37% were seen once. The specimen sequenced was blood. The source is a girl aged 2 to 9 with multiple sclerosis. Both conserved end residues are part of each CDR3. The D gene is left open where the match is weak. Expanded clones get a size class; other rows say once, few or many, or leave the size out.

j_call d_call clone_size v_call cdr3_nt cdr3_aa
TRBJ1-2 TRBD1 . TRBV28 TGTGCCAGCAGTCGAGAGACAGGGATCCCAAGAGGCTACACCTTC CASSRETGIPRGYTF
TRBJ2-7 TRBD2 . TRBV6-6 TGTGCCAGCAGTTCAACTAGCGACGAGCAGTACTTC CASSSTSDEQYF
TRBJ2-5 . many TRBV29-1 TGCAGCGTTGAAACGGAGCGCCAGTACTTC CSVETERQYF
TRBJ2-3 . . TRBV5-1 TGCGCCAGCAGCTTGGAACGGGGGCGAGATACGCAGTATTTT CASSLERGRDTQYF
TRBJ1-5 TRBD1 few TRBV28 TGTGCCAGCAGTGATGGGACAGGAGAAGGGTATAGCAATCAGCCCCAGCATTTT CASSDGTGEGYSNQPQHF
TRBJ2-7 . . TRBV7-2 TGTGCCAGCAGCTTAGGTTGGATCCAGCTGGGGGAGCAGTACTTC CASSLGWIQLGEQYF
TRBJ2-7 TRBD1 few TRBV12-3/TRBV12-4 TGTGCCAGCAGTCACTCCGGGACAGGGTACGAGCAGTACTTC CASSHSGTGYEQYF
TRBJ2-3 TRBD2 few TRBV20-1 TGCAGTGCTAGAGATCCGGGGGGGCGATCAGATACGCAGTATTTT CSARDPGGRSDTQYF
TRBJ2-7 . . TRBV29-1 TGCAGCGTTGAAGTAGGTCAATTCGCAGGGCTCCCGGGGGGCAATGAGCAGTACTTC CSVEVGQFAGLPGGNEQYF
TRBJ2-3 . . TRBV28 TGTGCCAGCAGTGCCGGGCCGAGGTTCACAGATACGCAGTATTTT CASSAGPRFTDTQYF
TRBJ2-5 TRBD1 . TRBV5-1 TGCGCCAGCAGCAAAACCGGGACAGGGGGCTGGGAGACCCAGTACTTC CASSKTGTGGWETQYF
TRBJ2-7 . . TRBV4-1 TGCGCCAGCAGCCAAGTTTCCGGGCCCCTCTACGAGCAGTACTTC CASSQVSGPLYEQYF
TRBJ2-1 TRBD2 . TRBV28 TGTGCCAGCAGGGAGGGACTAGGAGGATTTTACAATGAGCAGTTCTTC CASREGLGGFYNEQFF
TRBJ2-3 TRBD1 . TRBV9 TGTGCCAGCAAGGGGGCAGGAGATACGCAGTATTTT CASKGAGDTQYF
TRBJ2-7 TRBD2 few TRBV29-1 TGCAGCGTTCAACAGCGGGACCCTTCCTACGAGCAGTACTTC CSVQQRDPSYEQYF
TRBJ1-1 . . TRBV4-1 TGCGCCAGTAGAGATGAACGTGGGAACACTGAAGCTTTCTTT CASRDERGNTEAFF
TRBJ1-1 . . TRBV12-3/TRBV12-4 TGTGCCAGCAGCCCCAGGTGGAACACTGAAGCTTTCTTT CASSPRWNTEAFF
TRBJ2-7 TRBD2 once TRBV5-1 TGCGCCAGCAGCTTGGCGAGCGGGAGCTTTTCACACGAGCAGTACTTC CASSLASGSFSHEQYF
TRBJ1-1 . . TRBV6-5 TGTGCCAGCAGTTACTACCGAGGGGGCACTGAAGCTTTCTTT CASSYYRGGTEAFF
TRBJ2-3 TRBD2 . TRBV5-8 TGTGCCAGCAGGATTCCGGGACTAGCGGGACGCACAGATACGCAGTATTTT CASRIPGLAGRTDTQYF